This is a list of T cell receptor beta chains from one sample in a study of HIV-infected patients and healthy controls. TCRdb used MiXCR to reprocess the 5' RACE reads, holding one entry per CDR3 protein. The data show about 6,400 distinct CDR3 sequences, roughly 11% seen once. The source material was blood, sampled before antiretroviral therapy. The receptors were sampled from an adult with HIV infection. Each CDR3 is given with its conserved first and last residue. A D gene is named only where the DNA matches it firmly. Clone size is stated in some rows and not others, as once, few, many or a class when expanded.

j_call v_call clone_size d_call cdr3_aa cdr3_nt
TRBJ1-2 TRBV2 many - CASGVDRSGYTF TGTGCCAGCGGGGTCGACAGGTCGGGCTACACCTTC
TRBJ2-7 TRBV5-6 many - CASSLDQGPYEQYF TGTGCCAGCAGCTTGGACCAGGGCCCCTACGAGCAGTACTTC
TRBJ1-1 TRBV5-1 medium-sized - CASSLGGSNTNTEAFF TGCGCCAGCAGCTTGGGGGGGAGCAACACGAACACTGAAGCTTTCTTT
TRBJ1-5 TRBV29-1 - - CSVRLGGGINQPQHF TGCAGCGTTCGTCTGGGCGGGGGTATCAATCAGCCCCAGCATTTT
TRBJ1-1 TRBV6-5 many TRBD1 CASSYSTGVTEAFF TGTGCCAGCAGTTACTCTACAGGGGTGACTGAAGCTTTCTTT
TRBJ1-2 TRBV28 medium-sized - CASSRTEQNYGYTF TGTGCCAGCAGCAGGACAGAACAGAACTATGGCTACACCTTC
TRBJ2-3 TRBV27 medium-sized - CASLKAGTDTQYF TGTGCCTCCCTGAAGGCCGGGACAGATACGCAGTATTTT
TRBJ2-7 TRBV20-1 medium-sized TRBD2 CSALTPGLKYEQYF TGCAGTGCTCTTACGCCGGGACTAAAGTACGAGCAGTACTTC
TRBJ1-5 TRBV20-1 medium-sized TRBD1 CSADRTDQGDQPQHF TGCAGTGCTGACCGGACTGACCAGGGGGATCAGCCCCAGCATTTT
TRBJ1-5 TRBV19 many - CASSPGPNQPQHF TGTGCCAGTAGTCCGGGACCCAATCAGCCCCAGCATTTT
TRBJ2-1 TRBV11-2 medium-sized - CASSLGLGNEQFF TGTGCCAGCAGCTTAGGATTAGGCAATGAGCAGTTCTTC
TRBJ2-1 TRBV11-3 - - CASSPPGWGNEQFF TGTGCCAGCAGCCCCCCGGGATGGGGCAATGAGCAGTTCTTC
TRBJ1-1 TRBV20-1 many - CSARKGAGGSDTEAFF TGCAGTGCTAGAAAGGGCGCCGGGGGCTCTGACACTGAAGCTTTCTTT
TRBJ1-2 TRBV2 many TRBD1 CASRTGTAYTF TGTGCCAGCAGGACCGGGACAGCCTACACCTTC
TRBJ1-1 TRBV29-1 - TRBD1 CSVGGLGQGASEAFF TGCAGCGTTGGGGGATTGGGGCAGGGGGCAAGTGAAGCTTTCTTT
TRBJ1-5 TRBV28 medium-sized - CASGIQPQHF TGTGCCAGCGGGATTCAGCCCCAGCATTTT
TRBJ1-4 TRBV11-1 few - CASSLARGGSIASGLFF TGTGCCAGCAGCTTAGCGCGCGGTGGCAGTATCGCGTCCGGACTGTTTTTT
TRBJ2-1 TRBV7-8 few - CASSLEPGVYNEQFF TGTGCCAGCAGCTTAGAACCAGGAGTTTACAATGAGCAGTTCTTC
TRBJ2-7 TRBV5-4 many TRBD1 CASSDRTGRTYEQYF TGTGCCAGCAGCGATCGGACAGGCCGCACCTACGAGCAGTACTTC
TRBJ1-5 TRBV12-3/TRBV12-4 medium-sized - CASSSGELSNQPQHF TGTGCCAGCAGTTCAGGAGAACTTAGCAATCAGCCCCAGCATTTT
TRBJ1-5 TRBV28 few - CASRREYSNQPQHF TGTGCCAGCAGAAGAGAATATAGCAATCAGCCCCAGCATTTT
TRBJ2-1 TRBV7-2 medium-sized TRBD2 CASSFLPRREGPYNEQFF TGTGCCAGCAGCTTTCTACCTAGGCGGGAGGGCCCCTACAATGAGCAGTTCTTC
TRBJ1-5 TRBV5-5 many - CASSPTRAEGQPQHF TGTGCCAGCAGCCCAACGAGGGCGGAGGGTCAGCCCCAGCATTTT
TRBJ1-1 TRBV7-2 few TRBD1 CASSLEIRGRGTEAFF TGTGCCAGCAGCTTGGAAATAAGGGGGCGGGGCACTGAAGCTTTCTTT
TRBJ2-7 TRBV5-1 medium-sized - CASSLESDFYEQYF TGCGCCAGCAGCTTGGAGTCAGATTTTTACGAGCAGTACTTC
TRBJ2-7 TRBV15 medium-sized - CATSRDLLREQYF TGTGCCACCAGCCGGGACCTTTTACGCGAGCAGTACTTC
TRBJ2-3 TRBV5-6 many - CASSLGGYTQYF TGTGCCAGCAGCTTGGGTGGTTATACGCAGTATTTT
TRBJ1-1 TRBV28 medium-sized - CASCLDGVDTEAFF TGTGCCAGCTGCCTTGATGGCGTGGACACTGAAGCTTTCTTT
TRBJ2-1 TRBV28 - - CASREQGLVNNEQFF TGTGCCAGCAGAGAACAGGGACTCGTCAACAATGAGCAGTTCTTC
TRBJ1-4 TRBV7-2 large TRBD1 CASSLPGTGNEKLFF TGTGCCAGCAGCTTACCGGGGACAGGAAACGAAAAACTGTTTTTT
TRBJ1-1 TRBV7-9 many - CATCRGRALNTEAFF TGTGCCACCTGTCGGGGCAGGGCCCTGAACACTGAAGCTTTCTTT
TRBJ2-1 TRBV6-2/TRBV6-3 - - CASSPLGRNLYNEQFF TGTGCCAGCAGTCCCCTGGGGCGGAACCTCTACAATGAGCAGTTCTTC
TRBJ1-2 TRBV27 many TRBD1 CASSPWTGTAYGYTF TGTGCCAGCAGTCCCTGGACCGGGACAGCCTATGGCTACACCTTC
TRBJ1-5 TRBV28 few - CASTLPRGPQHF TGTGCCAGCACCCTCCCGCGGGGGCCCCAGCATTTT
TRBJ1-1 TRBV5-1 - - CASSLDPVGMNTEAFF TGCGCCAGCAGCTTGGACCCAGTAGGGATGAACACTGAAGCTTTCTTT
TRBJ1-2 TRBV7-9 many - CASSLGVLTAVNYGYTF TGTGCCAGCAGCTTAGGAGTCTTGACAGCGGTTAACTATGGCTACACCTTC
TRBJ2-7 TRBV18 - - CASSPYSYEQYF TGTGCCAGCTCACCCTACTCCTACGAGCAGTACTTC
TRBJ1-2 TRBV28 medium-sized - CASRPEVGLDYGYTF TGTGCCAGCAGGCCGGAGGTTGGGCTCGACTATGGCTACACCTTC
TRBJ1-2 TRBV20-1 - - CSASRVSYTF TGCAGTGCTAGTCGTGTAAGCTACACCTTC
TRBJ2-1 TRBV5-5 - - CASSSLGLTIHEQFF TGTGCCAGCAGCTCGTTGGGACTGACGATCCATGAGCAGTTCTTC
TRBJ2-7 TRBV7-2 medium-sized TRBD2 CASSSRGTSSYEQYF TGTGCCAGCAGCTCCAGAGGGACTAGCTCCTACGAGCAGTACTTC
TRBJ2-1 TRBV20-1 medium-sized TRBD2 CSAKPLTSGYYNEQFF TGCAGTGCTAAACCCCTGACTAGCGGTTATTACAATGAGCAGTTCTTC
TRBJ2-5 TRBV12-3/TRBV12-4 - TRBD2 CASTQGLAGGQETQYF TGTGCCAGCACTCAAGGACTAGCGGGAGGCCAAGAGACCCAGTACTTC
TRBJ1-5 TRBV5-1 - TRBD1 CASSRMGQGLSQPQHF TGCGCCAGCAGCCGGATGGGACAGGGGTTGAGTCAGCCCCAGCATTTT
TRBJ1-3 TRBV2 medium-sized - CASSEYVALQRNTIYF TGTGCCAGCAGTGAATATGTGGCCCTCCAACGGAACACCATATATTTT
TRBJ1-1 TRBV19 many - CASGRGQQMNTEAFF TGTGCCAGTGGCCGTGGGCAACAAATGAACACTGAAGCTTTCTTT
TRBJ1-5 TRBV6-6 many TRBD1 CASSWDRGNQPQHF TGTGCCAGCAGTTGGGACAGGGGCAATCAGCCCCAGCATTTT
TRBJ2-7 TRBV2 medium-sized - CASSDSGGAYEQYF TGTGCCAGCAGTGATTCGGGGGGCGCTTACGAGCAGTACTTC
TRBJ2-3 TRBV7-2 medium-sized - CASSPVGGGTDTQYF TGTGCCAGCAGCCCAGTCGGGGGAGGCACAGATACGCAGTATTTT
TRBJ2-7 TRBV14 - - CASSQGAAPGYEQYF TGTGCCAGCAGCCAAGGCGCGGCTCCTGGCTACGAGCAGTACTTC
TRBJ2-5 TRBV29-1 medium-sized TRBD1 CSVSGQPQETQYF TGCAGCGTTTCGGGACAGCCGCAAGAGACCCAGTACTTC
TRBJ2-1 TRBV28 medium-sized - CASSPFQGNEFF TGTGCCAGCAGTCCATTTCAGGGAAATGAGTTCTTC
TRBJ2-7 TRBV25-1 medium-sized - CASSDPSRSSYEQYF TGTGCCAGCAGTGACCCTAGCCGGAGCTCCTACGAGCAGTACTTC
TRBJ2-1 TRBV6-2/TRBV6-3 many TRBD2 CASSYGGRLADNEQFF TGTGCCAGCAGTTACGGGGGAAGACTAGCGGACAATGAGCAGTTCTTC
TRBJ2-1 TRBV3-1 - - CASSQDRMGKYNEQFF TGTGCCAGCAGCCAAGATAGAATGGGGAAGTACAATGAGCAGTTCTTC